This TCR beta chain is drawn from a study of human T cells and chemical hapten exposure. Across the study: Patches that contained 0.01% DPC were applied to the upper back and read at 6 days. Alopecia areata, totalis and universalis patients, mostly female, were included.

As to time point: patch test 1, 2 weeks after DPC sensitization. Treatment specified: therapeutic diphenylcyclopropenone sensitization with weekly scalp DPC. TCRdb re-called the RACE reads with MiXCR, one entry per CDR3 protein. The sample shows 300,000 to 450,000 distinct CDR3 sequences, more than 4.5% of them seen only once. Study-wide points: Higher patch test scores went with higher counts of PT1 expanded TCRs.

This clonotype was counted many times. Its antigen is unidentified. Germline V gene data show CDR1 as SNHLY and CDR2 as FYNNEI. Deletions cut 5 bases from V and 5 bases from J, with 13 bases between. CDR3 length equals 14 residues. The J gene is TRBJ1-5, the V gene TRBV2; D gene uncertain. Sequencing used whole blood, obtained in connection with sensitization to the hapten diphenylcyclopropenone (DPC). This clonotype was sampled from a woman aged 45 to 65 with alopecia areata. Some clones in this sample may be carry-over from other donors' samples. CDR3 residues: CASSPSQRDQPQHF. The CDR3 nucleotides are TGTGCCAGCAGTCCGTCGCAGCGCGATCAGCCCCAGCATTTT.